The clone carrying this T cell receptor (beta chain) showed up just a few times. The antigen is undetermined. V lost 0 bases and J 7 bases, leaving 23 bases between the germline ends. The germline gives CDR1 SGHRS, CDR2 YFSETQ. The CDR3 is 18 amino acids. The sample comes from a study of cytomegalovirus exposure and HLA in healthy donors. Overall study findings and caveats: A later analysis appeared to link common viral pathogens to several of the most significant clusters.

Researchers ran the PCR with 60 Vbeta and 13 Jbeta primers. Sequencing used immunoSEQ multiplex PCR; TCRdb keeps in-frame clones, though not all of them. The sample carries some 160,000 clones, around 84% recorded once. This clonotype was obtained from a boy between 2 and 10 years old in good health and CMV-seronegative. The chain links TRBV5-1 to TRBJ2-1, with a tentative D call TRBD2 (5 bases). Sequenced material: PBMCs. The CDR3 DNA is TGCGCCAGCAGCTTGGACATTTCGCGGGCCTATTCTTGGAATGAGCAGTTCTTC. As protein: CASSLDISRAYSWNEQFF.